A single sample is the source of the 18 T cell receptor beta chains below, sequenced in a study of cytomegalovirus exposure and HLA in healthy donors. 60 Vbeta and 13 Jbeta primers were used in PCR. Generated by immunoSEQ multiplex PCR, the TCRdb table keeps only in-frame clones and is missing some. The table lists approximately 51,000 clones, with roughly 26% in the top ten. Sequenced input: PBMCs. These TCRs come from a man in his forties or fifties in good health and CMV-seropositive.

This chain links TRBV27 with TRBJ2-1, with 7 bases that match TRBD1. Germline trimming cut 4 bases from V and 12 bases from J; bases unmatched to any gene: 6. CDR1 MNHEY and CDR2 SMNVEV come from the germline V gene (reference sequence). CDR3 length equals 12 residues. The DNA of the CDR3 is TGTGCCAGCAGTTCCATTAGGGGGCGGCAGTTCTTC. Protein sequence: CASSSIRGRQFF.

A remark on this clone: The same CDR3 is also encoded by other DNA sequences in this sample. The chain uses TRBV5-1 and TRBJ2-7; tentative D call: TRBD2 (6 bases). Germline V gene data show CDR1 as SGHRS and CDR2 as YFSETQ. This CDR3 has 15 amino acids. Trimming took off 0 bases at V and 2 bases at J, with 12 bases between the two ends. The CDR3 sequence: CASSLGWGEPYEQYF. In DNA, the CDR3 is TGCGCCAGCAGCTTGGGGTGGGGGGAGCCCTACGAGCAGTACTTC.

The V gene is TRBV5-1, the J gene TRBJ2-5; D is unresolved. The J call may be incorrect, as the DNA end agrees better with TRBJ2-7. CDR1 is SGHRS, CDR2 YFSETQ, per germline. The CDR3 is made up of 12 amino acids. Here the CDR3 DNA reads TGCGCCAGCAGCAGCGACCTCTACGAGCAGTACTTC. This gives the protein CASSSDLYEQYF.

The rearrangement joins TRBV7-6 to TRBJ2-2, with 9 bases identical to TRBD1. Unmatched junction bases numbered 8, after V lost 5 bases and J lost 7 bases. There are 15 residues in the CDR3. CDR1 and CDR2 from the germline V gene are SGHVS and FNYEAQ. The CDR3 sequence: CASSPGTGMGGELFF. The DNA for the CDR3 is TGTGCCAGCAGCCCCGGGACAGGGATGGGCGGGGAGCTGTTTTTT.

V and J are TRBV6-4 and TRBJ2-2, with 9 positions matching TRBD2. The trim removed 4 bases at V and 4 bases at J, leaving 1 base unmatched. The length of the CDR3 is 14 residues. The germline gives CDR1 MRHNA, CDR2 SNTAGT. The CDR3 region is CASSVSGSTGELFF. Here the CDR3 DNA reads TGTGCCAGCAGTGTTAGCGGGAGCACCGGGGAGCTGTTTTTT.

This chain links TRBV29-1 with TRBJ2-5; 11 nucleotides agree with TRBD2. V lost 2 bases and J lost 5; bases outside the gene matches: 4. The CDR3 runs 14 residues. Germline assignment: CDR1 SQVTM and CDR2 ANQGSEA. The CDR3 region has the DNA TGCAGCGTTGAACTAGCGGGAGGAGGTGAGACCCAGTACTTC. Translating gives CSVELAGGGETQYF.

The CDR3 sequence is CASSVGVAASWGDEQFF. The CDR3 coding sequence is TGTGCCAGCAGCGTAGGGGTAGCGGCCTCTTGGGGGGATGAGCAGTTCTTC. This chain links TRBV9 with TRBJ2-1; D may be TRBD2 (6 bases). The ends were cut back, 0 bases at V and 8 bases at J, with 21 bases in the middle. Germline V gene lookup returns CDR1 SGDLS and CDR2 YYNGEE. CDR3 length equals 17 residues.

CDR3: CASSLAQGALDGYTF. CDR3 DNA: TGTGCCAGCAGCTTAGCACAGGGGGCTCTTGATGGCTACACCTTC. The chain carries TRBV7-6 and TRBJ1-2; 9 bases line up with TRBD1. The germline V gene has CDR1 SGHVS and CDR2 FNYEAQ. Trimming cost V 0 bases and J 6 bases; bases outside gene matches: 5. This CDR3 comprises 15 residues.

This chain uses TRBV27 with TRBJ2-7; 7 bases align to TRBD2. The germline CDR1 and CDR2 sequences are MNHEY and SMNVEV (reference sequence). J was trimmed by 2 bases and V by 5 bases; bases with no gene match: 3. The CDR3 is 13 amino acids. CDR3: CASSRREAYEQYF. The CDR3, as DNA: TGTGCCAGCAGTCGCCGGGAGGCCTACGAGCAGTACTTC.

The chain carries TRBV19 and TRBJ2-7; D ambiguous. This CDR3 has 15 residues. The V end lost 2 bases, the J end lost 2 bases, and 13 bases lay between the germline ends. CDR1 is LNHDA, CDR2 SQIVND, per germline (reference sequence). The CDR3: CASSIQVLPTYEQYF. CDR3 DNA sequence: TGTGCCAGTAGTATACAGGTCCTACCCACCTACGAGCAGTACTTC.

The J gene is TRBJ2-5, the V gene TRBV9; D is unresolved. The CDR3 length is 12 residues. V was pared by 0 bases and J by 4 bases, with 4 bases between. The germline gives CDR1 SGDLS, CDR2 YYNGEE. DNA of the CDR3: TGTGCCAGCAGCGTAGACGGAGAGACCCAGTACTTC. Translated, it gives CASSVDGETQYF.

The chain combines TRBV5-1 with TRBJ1-1; D unresolved. Trimming pared 2 bases from V and 1 base from J, leaving 6 bases between. The CDR3 length is 13 residues. Germline V CDR1 and CDR2: SGHRS, YFSETQ. The CDR3 sequence is CASSFEGNTEAFF. For the CDR3, the DNA is TGCGCCAGCAGCTTTGAGGGGAACACTGAAGCTTTCTTT.

DNA of the CDR3: TGTGCCAGCAGCTTAATTGGTGGGGGGGCAATAGATACGCAGTATTTT. Translating gives CASSLIGGGAIDTQYF. The rearrangement joins TRBV7-3 to TRBJ2-3, with a possible D match to TRBD2 (7 bases). The CDR3 sequence is 16 residues long. Trimming removed 1 base at V and 5 bases at J, with 16 bases between. Germline-derived CDR1 and CDR2 are SGHTA and FQGTGA.

The chain links TRBV29-1 to TRBJ2-1, with 7 nucleotides matching TRBD2. This CDR3 contains 15 residues. Unmatched junction bases numbered 7, after V lost 3 bases and J lost 2 bases. In germline, CDR1 is SQVTM, CDR2 ANQGSEA. CDR3 bases: TGCAGCGTTGAGGCCTGGGGGGGGGCCTACAATGAGCAGTTCTTC. It translates to CSVEAWGGAYNEQFF.

The chain uses TRBV7-7 and TRBJ2-2; tentatively, D is TRBD2 (5 bases). CDR1 is SSHAT and CDR2 is FNYEAQ in the germline V gene (reference sequence). Trimming stripped 6 bases from V and 7 bases from J, with 12 bases between. The length of the CDR3 is 13 residues. CDR3 loop: CASRRPGGGELFF. The CDR3 bases are TGTGCCAGCAGGAGACCAGGAGGCGGGGAGCTGTTTTTT.

The chain links TRBV30 to TRBJ1-2; D gene ambiguous. The V end was cut by 2 bases, the J end by 4 bases, with 14 bases between. The germline gives CDR1 GTSNPN, CDR2 SVGIG (reference sequence). The CDR3 has 14 amino acids. CDR3 region: CAWSPRGEPYGYTF. CDR3 nucleotides: TGTGCCTGGAGTCCCCGAGGAGAACCCTATGGCTACACCTTC.

V is TRBV29-1 and J is TRBJ2-5; 10 bases agree with TRBD1. Germline V lookup: CDR1 SQVTM, CDR2 ANQGSEA. CDR3 length: 13 amino acids. V trimming: 7 bases; J trimming: 3 bases; junction bases outside the gene matches: 5. The CDR3 DNA reads as TGCAGCGCCGACAGGGGGCGGGAAGAGACCCAGTACTTC. Residues: CSADRGREETQYF.

Turning to this clone: One junction end does not reproduce the germline sequence, and a read error may be involved. J is TRBJ2-5 and V is TRBV10-3; TRBD1 matches at 9 bases. This CDR3 region has 13 residues. Germline CDR1 is ENHRY and CDR2 is SYGVKD. CDR3 nucleotide sequence: TGTGCCATCAGTGAGTCGACATGGACAGGGGCCCACTTC. Protein: CAISESTWTGAHF.